The 19 T cell receptor beta chains presented below share a single source sample, sequenced in a study of blood T cell repertoires in COVID-19. Sequencing was performed with immunoSEQ multiplex PCR; in TCRdb, only in-frame clones are kept and a portion is missing. The sample lists about 270,000 clones; about 89% were seen once. Sequences were obtained from PBMCs or T cells enriched from blood (not recorded which). These receptors all come from a woman aged 18-29 years who had recovered from COVID-19.

This chain uses TRBV11-2 with TRBJ2-7, with 8 bases aligning to TRBD2. The length of the CDR3 is 15 residues. V was clipped by 2 bases and J by 2 bases; unmatched bases: 5. Germline loops: CDR1 SGHAT, CDR2 FQNNGV. CDR3 nucleotide sequence: TGTGCCAGCAGCTTACTACTAGCGGAGACCTACGAGCAGTACTTC. Amino acid sequence: CASSLLLAETYEQYF.

The chain carries TRBV5-1 and TRBJ1-3; perhaps TRBD1 as D (5 bases). The germline gives CDR1 SGHRS, CDR2 YFSETQ. The CDR3 sequence is 15 residues long. V was pared by 3 bases and J by 2 bases, with 12 bases between. Here the CDR3 DNA reads TGCGCCAGCAGCTCCGGAGGGGTACCTGGAAACACCATATATTTT. This gives the protein CASSSGGVPGNTIYF.

J is TRBJ2-3 and V is TRBV21-1; TRBD2, the D gene given by the table, was not confirmed from the DNA. TRBV21-1 is given as a pseudogene. The CDR3 extends over 15 amino acids. This chain's CDR3 is CASSKLEGRLGTQYF. CDR3 DNA sequence: TGTGCCAGCAGCAAACTCGAGGGTCGACTAGGAACGCAGTATTTT.

The rearrangement joins TRBV10-3 to TRBJ1-1; D remains ambiguous. The length of the CDR3 is 13 residues. Germline loops: CDR1 ENHRY, CDR2 SYGVKD. V lost 7 bases and J lost 7, with 16 bases in between. CDR3 region: CAIKKGENNEAFF. CDR3 coding DNA: TGTGCCATCAAAAAGGGAGAGAATAATGAAGCTTTCTTT.

The chain couples TRBV30 to TRBJ2-7; tentative D call: TRBD2 (5 bases). This CDR3 is built from 14 residues. From germline, CDR1 is GTSNPN and CDR2 SVGIG (reference sequence). The V gene lost 5 bases and the J gene lost 2 bases, with 16 bases spanning the gap. The CDR3 loop reads CAWARLGVTYEQYF. As DNA, the CDR3 is TGTGCCTGGGCCCGTCTCGGGGTGACCTACGAGCAGTACTTC.

The gene calls are TRBV4-3 and TRBJ2-7, with 9 bases matching TRBD1. The CDR3 runs to 15 residues. V lost 8 bases to trimming and J lost 2 bases; unmatched junction nucleotides: 10. Germline CDR1 reads LGHNA; CDR2 reads YSLEER. The CDR3 nucleotides read TGCGCCAGCTCTCCGGACAGGGGATTTACCTACGAGCAGTACTTC. It translates to CASSPDRGFTYEQYF.

This clone has only one observation. The rearrangement joins TRBV7-9 to TRBJ2-5, with 8 nucleotides matching TRBD1. Germline lookup yields CDR1 SEHNR and CDR2 FQNEAQ (reference sequence). The CDR3 runs 14 residues. Trimming at V came to 2 bases and at J to 5 bases, leaving 4 bases not matched to a gene. CDR3 in amino acids: CASSLTGGMETQYF. DNA for the CDR3: TGTGCCAGCAGCTTAACAGGGGGAATGGAGACCCAGTACTTC. Filled out from reference TRBV7-9 and TRBJ2-5, the complete variable domain reads DTGVSQNPRHKITKRGQNVTFRCDPISEHNRLYWYRQTLGQGPEFLTYFQNEAQLEKSRLLSDRFSAERPKGSFSTLEIQRTEQGDSAMYLCASSLTGGMETQYFGPGTRLLVL.

As regards this clone: An end of the junction does not agree with germline; a read error may underlie this. The chain employs TRBV7-2 and TRBJ1-5; the D gene is possibly TRBD1 (5 bases). This CDR3 has 15 amino acids. Germline V lookup: CDR1 SGHTA, CDR2 FQGNSA. CDR3: CASSLSGGRNQPQHF. The CDR3 DNA sequence: TGTGCCAGCAGCTTATCGGGGGGACGGAATCAGCCCCAACATTTT.

This rearrangement joins TRBV12-3 or TRBV12-4 to TRBJ1-3; D gene uncertain. Trimming cost V 3 bases and J 4 bases, with 7 bases left between them. The CDR3 runs to 13 residues. The CDR3 loop is CASSFIPGNTIYF. CDR3 sequence (DNA): TGTGCCAGCAGTTTTATTCCGGGAAACACCATATATTTT.

The chain combines TRBV27 with TRBJ2-1; 8 nucleotides align to TRBD1. Germline lookup yields CDR1 MNHEY and CDR2 SMNVEV (reference sequence). Germline trimming cut 6 bases from V and 3 bases from J; bases unmatched to any gene: 13. CDR3 length: 17 residues. CDR3 in DNA: TGTGCCAGCAGCCTAGCAGGGGGCTACCCACTCTACAATGAGCAGTTCTTC. As protein: CASSLAGGYPLYNEQFF.

The rearrangement joins TRBV4-1 to TRBJ2-7, with 14 bases lining up with TRBD2. This CDR3 comprises 17 residues. CDR1 is MGHRA, CDR2 YSYEKL, per germline. Trimming cost V 6 bases and J 2 bases; bases outside gene matches: 9. CDR3 nucleotide sequence: TGCGCCAGCAGTCGACTAGCGGGGGGGGTGAGAACCTACGAGCAGTACTTC. Translating gives CASSRLAGGVRTYEQYF.

A single count supports this clone. V and J are TRBV19 and TRBJ1-2; D might be TRBD1 (6 bases). The CDR3 runs 12 residues. Germline V CDR1 and CDR2: LNHDA, SQIVND (reference sequence). Trimming shortened V by 4 bases and J by 3 bases, and 6 bases separated the two germline ends. In DNA, the CDR3 is TGTGCCAGTAGTAAGGGGGACTATGGCTACACCTTC. Protein product: CASSKGDYGYTF. Variable domain in full (rest from reference TRBV19 and TRBJ1-2): DGGITQSPKYLFRKEGQNVTLSCEQNLNHDAMYWYRQDPGQGLRLIYYSQIVNDFQKGDIAEGYSVSREKKESFPLTVTSAQKNPTAFYLCASSKGDYGYTFGSGTRLTVV.

This chain joins TRBV10-3 and TRBJ2-7; D is possibly TRBD1 (5 bases). The germline V gene encodes CDR1 ENHRY and CDR2 SYGVKD. CDR3 length: 17 amino acids. The germline V and J ends were trimmed by 0 bases and 7 bases, with 22 bases remaining between them. The CDR3 nucleotides are TGTGCCATCAGTGAGTCTCTCGGCTTAGACAGTCTTGGAGAGCAGTACTTC. Its protein product is CAISESLGLDSLGEQYF.

The rearrangement uses TRBV11-2 and TRBJ1-5, with TRBD1 matching 7 bases. This CDR3 has 15 amino acids. The germline CDR1 and CDR2 sequences are SGHAT and FQNNGV. J gave up 8 bases and V 1 base, and 8 bases lay outside the gene matches. In DNA, the CDR3 is TGTGCCAGCAGCTTAGGTCGAGGGGGCGGAGAGCCCCAGCATTTT. This encodes CASSLGRGGGEPQHF.

V and J are TRBV7-2 and TRBJ1-1; 9 bases are shared with TRBD1. Germline trimming cut 5 bases from V and 6 bases from J; bases unmatched to any gene: 10. This CDR3 has 15 amino acids. Germline CDR1 and CDR2: SGHTA and FQGNSA. CDR3 amino acids: CASSGYGTGKAEAFF. The CDR3, as DNA: TGTGCCAGCAGCGGGTACGGGACAGGGAAAGCTGAAGCTTTCTTT.

V gene TRBV5-4 combines with J gene TRBJ1-1; TRBD1 matches at 7 bases. The CDR3 is 16 residues long. The germline V gene encodes CDR1 SGHNT and CDR2 YYREEE (reference sequence). The V segment lost 5 bases and the J segment 4 bases; nucleotides outside the gene matches: 14. DNA of the CDR3: TGTGCCAGCAGTTCGGGACAGAGGCCTATGGGCACTGAAGCTTTCTTT. Protein product: CASSSGQRPMGTEAFF.

The chain has TRBV5-1 and TRBJ2-3; TRBD2 matches 13 bases. The V segment lost 0 bases and the J segment 7 bases; nucleotides outside the gene matches: 8. Germline V CDR1 and CDR2: SGHRS, YFSETQ. The CDR3 length is 17 residues. In DNA, the CDR3 is TGCGCCAGCAGCTTGGGACCGACCGGGACTAGCGGGAATACGCAGTATTTT. It yields the protein CASSLGPTGTSGNTQYF.

V usage is TRBV11-2 and J usage is TRBJ1-4, with 10 bases that match TRBD1. Germline V gene sequence: CDR1 SGHAT, CDR2 FQNNGV. The CDR3 extends over 17 amino acids. The junction had 11 bases not matched to a gene; V was cut back by 2 bases and J by 8 bases. This CDR3 reads CASSLKLSGQGTEKLFF. CDR3 sequence (DNA): TGTGCCAGCAGCTTAAAGTTATCGGGACAGGGGACAGAAAAACTGTTTTTT.

The rearrangement links TRBV3-1 (or the pseudogene TRBV3-2) to TRBJ1-1; D not certain. This CDR3 is built from 12 residues. The germline V and J ends were trimmed by 8 bases and 1 base, with 8 bases remaining between them. Germline V gene data show CDR1 as LGHDT and CDR2 as YNNKEL (reference sequence). The CDR3 loop is CASRRENTEAFF. Here the CDR3 DNA reads TGTGCCAGCCGGAGGGAGAACACTGAAGCTTTCTTT.